This is a list of T cell receptor beta chains from one sample in a study of CD8+CD57+ T cells in acquired aplastic anemia. A single record per CDR3 protein comes from TCRdb applying MiXCR to the reads. The profile shows approximately 220,000 distinct CDR3 sequences, 40% to 50% of them singletons. The sample taken for sequencing was sorted CD4+, CD8+, or CD8+CD57+ T cells (not recorded which) from PBMCs. These receptors were taken from a human donor with aplastic anemia. Each CDR3 is given with its conserved first and last residue. The D gene is left open where the match is weak. The listing skips clone size in some rows; elsewhere it reads once, few, many or a size class.

v_gene	abundance	d_gene	j_gene	CDR3nt	CDR3aa
TRBV9	many	TRBD2	TRBJ2-3	TGTGCCAGCAGCGCCGGGGGGGGCGACACAGATACGCAGTATTTT	CASSAGGGDTDTQYF
TRBV25-1	once	-	TRBJ1-6	TGTGCCAGCAGTGATGGCTGGGGCGGCGGTTCACCCCTCCACTTT	CASSDGWGGGSPLHF
TRBV9	-	TRBD1	TRBJ2-3	TGTGCCAGCAGCTTAGGGGGACAGACCACAGATACGCAGTATTTT	CASSLGGQTTDTQYF
TRBV18	-	TRBD1	TRBJ1-2	TGTGCCAGCTCACCACCCTCCGCGGACAGGTTGGCTGGCTACACCTTC	CASSPPSADRLAGYTF
TRBV5-1	many	-	TRBJ2-7	TGCGCCAGCACCCCCCCTAACACCGGGGAGCAGTACTTC	CASTPPNTGEQYF
TRBV20-1	medium-sized	TRBD1	TRBJ1-6	TGCAGTGCTAGACTCGGGACAGAGAATTCACCCCTCCACTTT	CSARLGTENSPLHF
TRBV20-1	many	-	TRBJ2-5	TGCAGTGCTAGAGATCTCCGGGAGACCCAGTACTTC	CSARDLRETQYF
TRBV24-1	-	TRBD1	TRBJ1-5	TGTGCCACCAGTGATCAGGGGGGGAATCAGCCCCAGCATTTT	CATSDQGGNQPQHF
TRBV10-1	many	TRBD1	TRBJ2-6	TGCGCCAGCAACACCGGGACAGGAGTTTTCTCTGGGGCCAACGTCCTGACTTTC	CASNTGTGVFSGANVLTF
TRBV7-6	-	-	TRBJ1-1	TGTGCCAGCAGCCCTGGGGACACGAACACTGAAGCTTTCTTT	CASSPGDTNTEAFF
TRBV2	many	TRBD1	TRBJ2-7	TGTGCCAGCAGGACAGGGTCCTACGAGCAGTACTTC	CASRTGSYEQYF